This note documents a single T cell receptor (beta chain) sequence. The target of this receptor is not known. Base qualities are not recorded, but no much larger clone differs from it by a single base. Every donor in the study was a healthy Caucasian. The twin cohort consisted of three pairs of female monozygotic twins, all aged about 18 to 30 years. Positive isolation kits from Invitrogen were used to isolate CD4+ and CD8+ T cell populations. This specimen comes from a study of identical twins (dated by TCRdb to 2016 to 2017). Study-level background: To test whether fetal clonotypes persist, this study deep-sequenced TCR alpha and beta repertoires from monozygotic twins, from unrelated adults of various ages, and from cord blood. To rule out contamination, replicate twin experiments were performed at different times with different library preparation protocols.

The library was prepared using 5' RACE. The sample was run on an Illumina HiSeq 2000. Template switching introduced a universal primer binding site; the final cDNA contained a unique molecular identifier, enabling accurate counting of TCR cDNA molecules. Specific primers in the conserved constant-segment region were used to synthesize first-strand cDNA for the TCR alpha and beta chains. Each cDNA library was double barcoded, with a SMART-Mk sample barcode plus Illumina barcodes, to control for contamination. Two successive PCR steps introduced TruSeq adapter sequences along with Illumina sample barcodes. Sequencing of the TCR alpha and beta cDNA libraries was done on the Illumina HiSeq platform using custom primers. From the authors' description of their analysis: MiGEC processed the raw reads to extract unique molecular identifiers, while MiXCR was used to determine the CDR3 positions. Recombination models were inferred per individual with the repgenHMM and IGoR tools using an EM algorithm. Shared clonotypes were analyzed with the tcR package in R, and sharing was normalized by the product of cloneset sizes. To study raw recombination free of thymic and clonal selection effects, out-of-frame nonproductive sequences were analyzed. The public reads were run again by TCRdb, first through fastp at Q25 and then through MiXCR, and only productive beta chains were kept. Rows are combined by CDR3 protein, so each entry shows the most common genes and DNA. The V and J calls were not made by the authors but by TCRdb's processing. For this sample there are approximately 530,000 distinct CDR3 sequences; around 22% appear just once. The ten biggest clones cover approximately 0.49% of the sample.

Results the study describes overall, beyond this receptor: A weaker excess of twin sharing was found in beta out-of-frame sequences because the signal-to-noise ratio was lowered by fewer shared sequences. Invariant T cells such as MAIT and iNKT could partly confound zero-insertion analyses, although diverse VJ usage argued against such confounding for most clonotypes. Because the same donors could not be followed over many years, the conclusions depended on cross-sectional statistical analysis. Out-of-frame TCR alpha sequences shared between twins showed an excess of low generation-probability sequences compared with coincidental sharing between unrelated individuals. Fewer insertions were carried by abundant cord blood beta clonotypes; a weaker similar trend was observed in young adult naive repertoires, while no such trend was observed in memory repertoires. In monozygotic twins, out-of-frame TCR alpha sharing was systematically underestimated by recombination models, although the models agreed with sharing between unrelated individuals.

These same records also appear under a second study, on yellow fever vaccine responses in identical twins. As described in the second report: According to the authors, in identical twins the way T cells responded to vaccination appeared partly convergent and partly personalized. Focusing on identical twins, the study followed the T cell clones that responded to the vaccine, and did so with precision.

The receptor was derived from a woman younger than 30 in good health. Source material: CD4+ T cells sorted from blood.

The CDR3 here reads CASSPRVDSYEQYF. The DNA reads TGCGCCAGCAGCCCGCGGGTCGACTCCTACGAGCAGTACTTC. The chain was built from TRBV5-1 and TRBJ2-7; a tentative D call is TRBD2 (5 bases match). Between the V and J ends, shortened by 4 bases and 0 bases respectively, the junction contains 11 bases. The CDR3, from cysteine to phenylalanine, totals 14 residues. The CDR3 DNA has 42 bases and is translated from base 1. The germline V gene yields SGHRS for CDR1 and YFSETQ for CDR2.